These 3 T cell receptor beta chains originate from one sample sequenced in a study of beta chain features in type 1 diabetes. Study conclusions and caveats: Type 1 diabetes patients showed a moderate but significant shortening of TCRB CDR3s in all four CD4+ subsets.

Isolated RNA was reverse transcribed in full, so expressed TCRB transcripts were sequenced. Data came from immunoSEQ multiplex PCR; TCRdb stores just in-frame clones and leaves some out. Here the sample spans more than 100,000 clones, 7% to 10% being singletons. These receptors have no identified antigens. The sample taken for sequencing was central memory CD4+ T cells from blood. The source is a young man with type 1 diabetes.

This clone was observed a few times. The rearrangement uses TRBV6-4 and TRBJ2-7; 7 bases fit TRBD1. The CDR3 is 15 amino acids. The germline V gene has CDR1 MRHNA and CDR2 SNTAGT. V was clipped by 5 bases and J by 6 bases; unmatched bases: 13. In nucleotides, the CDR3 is TGTGCCAGCAGTCCCACCGGGACAGCCGGAGGCGAGCAGTACTTC. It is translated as CASSPTGTAGGEQYF.

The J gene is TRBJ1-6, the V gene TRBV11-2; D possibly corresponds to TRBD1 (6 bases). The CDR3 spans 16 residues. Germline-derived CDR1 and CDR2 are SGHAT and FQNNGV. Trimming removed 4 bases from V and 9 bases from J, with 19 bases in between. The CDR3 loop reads CASSSSAGGQSSPLHF. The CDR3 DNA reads TGTGCCAGCAGCTCCTCCGCCGGGGGGCAGAGTTCACCCCTCCACTTT.

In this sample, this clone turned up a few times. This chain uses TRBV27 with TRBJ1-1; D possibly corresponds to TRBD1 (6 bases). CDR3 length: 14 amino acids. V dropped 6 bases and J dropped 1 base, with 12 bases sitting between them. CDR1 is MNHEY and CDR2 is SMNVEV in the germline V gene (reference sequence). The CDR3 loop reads CASSPGHGNTEAFF. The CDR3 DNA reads TGTGCCAGCAGCCCGGGACACGGGAACACTGAAGCTTTCTTT.